The source of this T cell receptor beta chain is a study of PD-1 blockade in classical Hodgkin lymphoma. The CDR3 consists of 14 residues. Germline lookup yields CDR1 SNHLY and CDR2 FYNNEI. The germline V and J ends were trimmed by 4 bases and 3 bases, with 7 bases remaining between them. General study points: According to reports, newly diagnosed patients had lower baseline TCR diversity than healthy donors, and relapsed/refractory patients had lower baseline TCR diversity still. Reasons behind the repertoire differences stay unclear, perhaps disease activity or earlier therapy.

In regard to this clone: The antigen remains undetermined.

Time point of the sample: newly diagnosed, previously untreated cHL patient sample. Researchers used magnetic negative selection to pull out pure CD4+ T cells from thawed PBMCs. Newly diagnosed, untreated classical Hodgkin lymphoma PBMCs served as comparison. Libraries were prepared by immunoSEQ multiplex PCR; TCRdb keeps only in-frame clonotypes and omits some of them. The sample has 15,000 to 19,000 clones; around 84% are singletons. This clonotype was sampled from a human donor with classical Hodgkin lymphoma. The source material was CD4+ T cells from blood. The chain employs TRBV2 and TRBJ1-6; no reliable D call. CDR3 DNA: TGTGCCAGCAGTGTATGGAACTATAATTCACCCCTCCACTTT. Its translation: CASSVWNYNSPLHF.